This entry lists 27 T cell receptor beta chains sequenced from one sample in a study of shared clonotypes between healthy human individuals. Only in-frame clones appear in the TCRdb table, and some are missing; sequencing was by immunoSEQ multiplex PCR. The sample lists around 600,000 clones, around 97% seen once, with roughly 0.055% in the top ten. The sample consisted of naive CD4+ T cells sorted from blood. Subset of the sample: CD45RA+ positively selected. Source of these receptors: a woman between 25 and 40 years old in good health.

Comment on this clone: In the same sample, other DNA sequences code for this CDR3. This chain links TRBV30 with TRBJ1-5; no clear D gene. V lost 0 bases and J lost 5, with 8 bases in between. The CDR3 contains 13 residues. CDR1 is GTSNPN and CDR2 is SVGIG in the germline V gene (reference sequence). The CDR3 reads CAWSVSGDQPQHF. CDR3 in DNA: TGTGCCTGGAGTGTGTCCGGGGATCAGCCCCAGCATTTT.

CDR3 sequence (DNA): TGTGCCAGCAGTTCTGGGACAGGGGGCGAATCCGGGGAGCTGTTTTTT. Its protein product is CASSSGTGGESGELFF. The chain is built from TRBV6-5 and TRBJ2-2; 12 nucleotides agree with TRBD1. Germline CDR1 reads MNHEY; CDR2 reads SVGAGI. The CDR3 contains 16 residues. The V gene end was trimmed by 4 bases and the J gene end by 6 bases; junction bases not matched to a gene: 6.

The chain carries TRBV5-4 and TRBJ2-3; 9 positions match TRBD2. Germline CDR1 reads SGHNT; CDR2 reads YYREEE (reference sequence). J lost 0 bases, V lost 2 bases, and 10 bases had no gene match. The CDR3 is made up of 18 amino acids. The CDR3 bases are TGTGCCAGCAGCTTCAAGATAGCGGGAGTTAGTAGCACAGATACGCAGTATTTT. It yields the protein CASSFKIAGVSSTDTQYF.

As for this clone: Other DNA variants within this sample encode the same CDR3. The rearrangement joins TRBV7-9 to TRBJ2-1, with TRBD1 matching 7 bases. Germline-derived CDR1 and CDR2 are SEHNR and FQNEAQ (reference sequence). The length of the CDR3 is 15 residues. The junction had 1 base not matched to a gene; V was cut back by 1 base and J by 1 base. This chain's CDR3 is CASSLEGASYNEQFF. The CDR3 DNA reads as TGTGCCAGCAGCTTAGAGGGGGCTTCCTACAATGAGCAGTTCTTC.

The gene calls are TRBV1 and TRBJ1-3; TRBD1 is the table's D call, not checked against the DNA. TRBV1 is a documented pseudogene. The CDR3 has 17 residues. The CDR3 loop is CTSSTNGQGNSGNTIYF. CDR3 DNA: TGCACCAGCAGCACAAATGGACAAGGAAACTCTGGAAACACCATATATTTT.

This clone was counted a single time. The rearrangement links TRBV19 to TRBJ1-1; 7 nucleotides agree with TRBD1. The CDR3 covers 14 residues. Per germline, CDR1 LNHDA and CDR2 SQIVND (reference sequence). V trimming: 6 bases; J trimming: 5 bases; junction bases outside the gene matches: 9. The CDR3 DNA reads TGTGCCAGTAGCCACCCAACAGGGGTGACTGAAGCTTTCTTT. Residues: CASSHPTGVTEAFF.

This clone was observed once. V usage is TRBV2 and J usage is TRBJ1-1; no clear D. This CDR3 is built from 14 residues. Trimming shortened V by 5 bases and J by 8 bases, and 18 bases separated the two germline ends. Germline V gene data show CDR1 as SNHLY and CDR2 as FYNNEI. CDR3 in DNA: TGTGCCAGCAGTTTCCTCGTGGTAGGTCGGGAAGCTTTCTTT. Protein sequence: CASSFLVVGREAFF.

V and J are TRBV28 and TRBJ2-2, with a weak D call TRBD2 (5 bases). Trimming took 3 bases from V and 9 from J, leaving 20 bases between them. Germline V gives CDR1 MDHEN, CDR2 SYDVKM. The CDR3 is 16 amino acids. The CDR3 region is CASSFQGGLPNRELFF. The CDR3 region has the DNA TGTGCCAGCAGTTTCCAAGGTGGACTCCCCAACCGGGAGCTGTTTTTT.

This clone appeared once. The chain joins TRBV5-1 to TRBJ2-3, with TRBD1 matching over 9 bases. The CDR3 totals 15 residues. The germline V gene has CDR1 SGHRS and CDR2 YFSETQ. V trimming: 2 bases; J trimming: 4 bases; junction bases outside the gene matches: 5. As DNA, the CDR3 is TGCGCCAGCAGCTTCAGGGACAGGGAATCAGATACGCAGTATTTT. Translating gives CASSFRDRESDTQYF.

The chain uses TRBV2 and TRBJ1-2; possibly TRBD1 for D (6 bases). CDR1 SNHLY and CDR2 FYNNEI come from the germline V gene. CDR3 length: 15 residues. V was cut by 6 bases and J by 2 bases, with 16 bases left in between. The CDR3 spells CASRGTPGVNYGYTF. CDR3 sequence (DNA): TGTGCCAGCAGGGGTACCCCAGGGGTAAACTATGGCTACACCTTC.

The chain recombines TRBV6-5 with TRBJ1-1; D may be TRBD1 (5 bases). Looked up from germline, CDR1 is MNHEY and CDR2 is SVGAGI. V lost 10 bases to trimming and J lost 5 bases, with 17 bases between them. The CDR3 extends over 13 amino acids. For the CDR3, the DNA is TGTGCCATCGGTCGGGGCTTTAATACTGAAGCTTTCTTT. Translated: CAIGRGFNTEAFF.

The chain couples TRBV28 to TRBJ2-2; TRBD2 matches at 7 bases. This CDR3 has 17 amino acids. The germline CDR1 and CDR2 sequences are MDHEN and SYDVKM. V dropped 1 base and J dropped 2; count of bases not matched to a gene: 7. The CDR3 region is CASSLSAGVDNTGELFF. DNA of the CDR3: TGTGCCAGCAGTTTATCGGCGGGAGTGGATAACACCGGGGAGCTGTTTTTT.

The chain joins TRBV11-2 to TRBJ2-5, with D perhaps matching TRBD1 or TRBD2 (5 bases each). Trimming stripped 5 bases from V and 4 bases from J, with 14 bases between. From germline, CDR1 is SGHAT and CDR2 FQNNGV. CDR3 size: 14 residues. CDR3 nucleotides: TGTGCCAGCAGCCTCGGGGCTACTGGAGAGACCCAGTACTTC. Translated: CASSLGATGETQYF. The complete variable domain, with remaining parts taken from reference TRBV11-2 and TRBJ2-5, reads EAGVAQSPRYKIIEKRQSVAFWCNPISGHATLYWYQQILGQGPKLLIQFQNNGVVDDSQLPKDRFSAERLKGVDSTLKIQPAKLEDSAVYLCASSLGATGETQYFGPGTRLLVL.

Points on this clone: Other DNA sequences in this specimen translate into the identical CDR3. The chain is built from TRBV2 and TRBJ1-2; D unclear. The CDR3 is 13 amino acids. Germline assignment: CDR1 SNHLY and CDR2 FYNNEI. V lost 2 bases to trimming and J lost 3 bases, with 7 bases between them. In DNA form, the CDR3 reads TGTGCCAGCAGTGAAAGGGCGGACTATGGCTACACCTTC. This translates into CASSERADYGYTF.

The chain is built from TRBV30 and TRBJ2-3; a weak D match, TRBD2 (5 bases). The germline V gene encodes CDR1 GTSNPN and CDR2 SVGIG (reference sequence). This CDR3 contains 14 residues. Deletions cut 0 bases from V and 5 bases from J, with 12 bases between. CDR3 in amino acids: CAWSVSGSQDTQYF. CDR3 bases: TGTGCCTGGAGTGTAAGTGGGAGCCAAGATACGCAGTATTTT.

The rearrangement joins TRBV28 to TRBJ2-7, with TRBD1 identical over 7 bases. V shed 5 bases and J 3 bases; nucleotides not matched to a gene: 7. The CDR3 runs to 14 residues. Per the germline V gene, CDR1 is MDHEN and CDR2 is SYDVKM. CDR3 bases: TGTGCCAGCAGTACTCCGGGACAGATCTACGAGCAGTACTTC. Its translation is CASSTPGQIYEQYF. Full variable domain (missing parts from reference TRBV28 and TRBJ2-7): DVKVTQSSRYLVKRTGEKVFLECVQDMDHENMFWYRQDPGLGLRLIYFSYDVKMKEKGDIPEGYSVSREKKERFSLILESASTNQTSMYLCASSTPGQIYEQYFGPGTRLTVT.

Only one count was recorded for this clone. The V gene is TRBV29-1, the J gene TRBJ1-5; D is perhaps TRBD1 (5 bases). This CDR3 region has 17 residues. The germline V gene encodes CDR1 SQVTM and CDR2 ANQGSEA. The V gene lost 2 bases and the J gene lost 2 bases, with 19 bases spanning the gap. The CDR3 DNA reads TGCAGCGTTGAAAGGAAGGCGGGGGGTAGGGGCAATCAGCCCCAGCATTTT. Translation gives CSVERKAGGRGNQPQHF.

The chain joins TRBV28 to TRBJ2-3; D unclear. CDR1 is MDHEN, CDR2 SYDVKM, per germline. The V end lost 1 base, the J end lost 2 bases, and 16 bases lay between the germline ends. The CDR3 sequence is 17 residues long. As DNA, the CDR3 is TGTGCCAGCAGTTTATCTCGTGGCAGTTCATTCACAGATACGCAGTATTTT. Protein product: CASSLSRGSSFTDTQYF.

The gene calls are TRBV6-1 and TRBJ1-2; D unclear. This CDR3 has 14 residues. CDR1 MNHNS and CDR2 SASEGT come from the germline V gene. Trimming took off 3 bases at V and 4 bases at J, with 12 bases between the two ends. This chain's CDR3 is CASSEKDDLYGYTF. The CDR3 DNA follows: TGTGCCAGCAGTGAGAAGGACGATCTCTATGGCTACACCTTC.

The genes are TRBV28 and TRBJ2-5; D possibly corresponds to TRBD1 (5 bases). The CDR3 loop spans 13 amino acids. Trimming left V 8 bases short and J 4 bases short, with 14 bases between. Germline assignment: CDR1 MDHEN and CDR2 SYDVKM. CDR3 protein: CASGKGRVETQYF. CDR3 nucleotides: TGTGCCAGCGGGAAGGGGCGCGTAGAGACCCAGTACTTC.

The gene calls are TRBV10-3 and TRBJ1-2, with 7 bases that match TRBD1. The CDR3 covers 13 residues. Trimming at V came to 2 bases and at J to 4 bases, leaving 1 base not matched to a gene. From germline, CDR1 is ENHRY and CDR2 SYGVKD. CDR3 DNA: TGTGCCATCAGTGAGGAGGGGGCCTATGGCTACACCTTC. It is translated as CAISEEGAYGYTF.

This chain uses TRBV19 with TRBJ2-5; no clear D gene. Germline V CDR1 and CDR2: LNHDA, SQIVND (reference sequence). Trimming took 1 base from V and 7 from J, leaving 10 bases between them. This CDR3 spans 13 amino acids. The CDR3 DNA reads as TGTGCCAGTAGTATAGCGTCCAGAGGGACCCAGTACTTC. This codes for CASSIASRGTQYF. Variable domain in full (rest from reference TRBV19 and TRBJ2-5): DGGITQSPKYLFRKEGQNVTLSCEQNLNHDAMYWYRQDPGQGLRLIYYSQIVNDFQKGDIAEGYSVSREKKESFPLTVTSAQKNPTAFYLCASSIASRGTQYFGPGTRLLVL.

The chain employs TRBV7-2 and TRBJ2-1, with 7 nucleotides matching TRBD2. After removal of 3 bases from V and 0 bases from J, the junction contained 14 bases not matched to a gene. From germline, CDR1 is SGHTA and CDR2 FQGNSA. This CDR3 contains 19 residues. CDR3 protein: CASSFLGLAEWGSYNEQFF. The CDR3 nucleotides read TGTGCCAGCAGCTTTTTGGGGCTAGCGGAGTGGGGCTCCTACAATGAGCAGTTCTTC. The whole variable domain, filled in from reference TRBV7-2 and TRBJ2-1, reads GAGVSQSPSNKVTEKGKDVELRCDPISGHTALYWYRQSLGQGLEFLIYFQGNSAPDKSGLPSDRFSAERTGGSVSTLTIQRTQQEDSAVYLCASSFLGLAEWGSYNEQFFGPGTRLTVL.

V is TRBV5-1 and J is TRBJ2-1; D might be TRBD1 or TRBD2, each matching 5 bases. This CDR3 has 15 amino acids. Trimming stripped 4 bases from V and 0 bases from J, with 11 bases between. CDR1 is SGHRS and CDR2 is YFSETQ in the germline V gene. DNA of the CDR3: TGCGCCAGCAGCACCGGGACCTCCTCCTACAATGAGCAGTTCTTC. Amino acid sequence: CASSTGTSSYNEQFF. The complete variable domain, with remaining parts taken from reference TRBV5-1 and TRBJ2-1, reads KAGVTQTPRYLIKTRGQQVTLSCSPISGHRSVSWYQQTPGQGLQFLFEYFSETQRNKGNFPGRFSGRQFSNSRSEMNVSTLELGDSALYLCASSTGTSSYNEQFFGPGTRLTVL.

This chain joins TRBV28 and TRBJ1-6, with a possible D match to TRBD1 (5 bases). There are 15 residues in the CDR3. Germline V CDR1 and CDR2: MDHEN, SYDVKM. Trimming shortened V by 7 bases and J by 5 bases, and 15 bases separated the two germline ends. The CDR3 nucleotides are TGTGCCAGCACCCCCAGCCAGGGCGATAATTCACCCCTCCACTTT. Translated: CASTPSQGDNSPLHF.

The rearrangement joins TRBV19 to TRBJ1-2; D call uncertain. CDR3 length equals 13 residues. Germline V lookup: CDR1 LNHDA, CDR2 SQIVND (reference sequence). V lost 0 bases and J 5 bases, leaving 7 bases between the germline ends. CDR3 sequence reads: CASSIDRGYGYTF. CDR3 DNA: TGTGCCAGTAGTATAGATCGAGGTTATGGCTACACCTTC. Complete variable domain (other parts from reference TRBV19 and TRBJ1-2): DGGITQSPKYLFRKEGQNVTLSCEQNLNHDAMYWYRQDPGQGLRLIYYSQIVNDFQKGDIAEGYSVSREKKESFPLTVTSAQKNPTAFYLCASSIDRGYGYTFGSGTRLTVV.

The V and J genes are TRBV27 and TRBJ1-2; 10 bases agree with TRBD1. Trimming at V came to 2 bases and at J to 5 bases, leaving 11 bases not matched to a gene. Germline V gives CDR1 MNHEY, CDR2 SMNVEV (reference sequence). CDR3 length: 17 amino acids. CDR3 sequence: CASSLTDRGLPIYGYTF. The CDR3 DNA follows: TGTGCCAGCAGTTTAACGGACAGGGGGTTACCTATTTATGGCTACACCTTC.